This T cell receptor beta chain derives from a study of shared clonotypes between healthy human individuals. Libraries were prepared by immunoSEQ multiplex PCR; TCRdb keeps only in-frame clonotypes and omits some of them. The sample consists of 450,000 to 600,000 clones, less than 85% of them appearing once. This CDR3 is 13 amino acids long. The V gene's germline CDR1 is MNHEY and CDR2 SVGAGI. Losses at the gene ends were 6 bases for V and 9 bases for J; bases not matched to a gene: 8. The TCR originated in a middle-aged woman in good health. Some clones in this sample may be carry-over from other donors' samples. This rearrangement joins TRBV6-5 to TRBJ2-1, with TRBD2 matching 7 bases. The sequenced sample was PBMCs. Written as DNA, the CDR3 is TGTGCCAGCAGCCGCGGCGGGGGTGGTGAGCAGTTCTTC. It is translated as CASSRGGGGEQFF.